A single sample gave rise to the 15 T cell receptor beta chains below, sequenced in a study of T cell responses to AZD1222 COVID-19 vaccine. Sequencing used immunoSEQ multiplex PCR; TCRdb keeps in-frame clones, though not all of them. The table lists about 100,000 clones, about 87% of them singletons. Sequencing was performed on peripheral blood, taken 28 days after the second AZD1222 dose. The source of these receptors is an adult who received the AZD1222 COVID-19 vaccine.

The rearrangement uses TRBV7-9 and TRBJ1-6; D perhaps matches TRBD1 (6 bases). The CDR3 sequence is 16 residues long. Germline loops: CDR1 SEHNR, CDR2 FQNEAQ (reference sequence). V was cut by 5 bases and J by 0 bases, with 11 bases left in between. The DNA for the CDR3 is TGTGCCAGCAGCGATACAGGGAGCTCCTATAATTCACCCCTCCACTTT. Its protein is CASSDTGSSYNSPLHF.

The chain recombines TRBV7-2 with TRBJ1-1; D gene unclear. This CDR3 spans 11 amino acids. Germline-derived CDR1 and CDR2 are SGHTA and FQGNSA. Deletions cut 2 bases from V and 8 bases from J, with 6 bases between. The CDR3 sequence: CASSLSWEAFF. DNA of the CDR3: TGTGCCAGCAGCTTAAGTTGGGAAGCTTTCTTT.

The chain is built from TRBV19 and TRBJ2-7; tentative D call: TRBD2 (6 bases). This CDR3 spans 15 amino acids. Between the trimmed V and J ends, which lost 3 bases and 3 bases, there was a span of 15 bases. Germline V gene lookup returns CDR1 LNHDA and CDR2 SQIVND (reference sequence). The CDR3 nucleotides are TGTGCCAGTAGTATTGAGCCAGGGAGGAACTACGAGCAGTACTTC. Translating it yields CASSIEPGRNYEQYF.

The J gene is TRBJ2-3, the V gene TRBV7-9, with D possibly TRBD2 on 5 matching bases. This CDR3 contains 14 residues. V was trimmed by 8 bases and J by 5 bases, leaving 17 bases between them. Germline CDR1 and CDR2: SEHNR and FQNEAQ (reference sequence). This chain's CDR3 is CASERGWVGDTQYF. Written as DNA, the CDR3 is TGTGCCAGCGAAAGAGGGTGGGTGGGAGATACGCAGTATTTT.

The chain employs TRBV7-2 and TRBJ2-7; possibly TRBD2 for D (6 bases). CDR3 length: 16 residues. The germline V gene has CDR1 SGHTA and CDR2 FQGNSA. V lost 2 bases to trimming and J lost 3 bases, with 17 bases between them. CDR3 region: CASSLQPGDIYYEQYF. CDR3 sequence (DNA): TGTGCCAGCAGCTTACAACCGGGAGACATTTACTACGAGCAGTACTTC.

The chain links TRBV5-1 to TRBJ1-4; TRBD1 is a possible D gene (5 bases). This CDR3 has 15 residues. V was cut by 7 bases and J by 7 bases, with 20 bases left in between. Per the germline V gene, CDR1 is SGHRS and CDR2 is YFSETQ. CDR3 coding DNA: TGCGCCAGCCGACGTGAAGGGGAAGTGGGTGAAAAACTGTTTTTT. This gives the protein CASRREGEVGEKLFF.

V usage is TRBV30 and J usage is TRBJ1-1; a weak D match, TRBD1 (6 bases). The germline V gene encodes CDR1 GTSNPN and CDR2 SVGIG (reference sequence). The CDR3 sequence is 13 residues long. Trimming left V 0 bases short and J 11 bases short, with 16 bases between. Here the CDR3 reads CAWSVLGAQMAFF. CDR3 DNA sequence: TGTGCCTGGAGTGTGCTGGGGGCGCAAATGGCTTTCTTT. The full variable domain, rest sourced from reference TRBV30 and TRBJ1-1, is SQTIHQWPATLVQPVGSPLSLECTVEGTSNPNLYWYRQAAGRGLQLLFYSVGIGQISSEVPQNLSASRPQDRQFILSSKKLLLSDSGFYLCAWSVLGAQMAFFGQGTRLTVV.

This chain links TRBV19 with TRBJ1-1; D perhaps matches TRBD1 (6 bases). Deletions cut 7 bases from V and 0 bases from J, with 24 bases between. The CDR3 is 18 residues long. Looked up from germline, CDR1 is LNHDA and CDR2 is SQIVND (reference sequence). CDR3 sequence: CASTQPRGGQTMNTEAFF. CDR3 nucleotide sequence: TGTGCCAGTACTCAGCCAAGGGGGGGGCAGACCATGAACACTGAAGCTTTCTTT.

This rearrangement joins TRBV6-5 to TRBJ1-1; possibly TRBD1 for D (6 bases). Germline V gene lookup returns CDR1 MNHEY and CDR2 SVGAGI. V dropped 6 bases and J dropped 7 bases, with 15 bases sitting between them. The CDR3 sequence is 13 residues long. The CDR3 region has the DNA TGTGCCAGCAGGGCCGGACAGCTGGGTGAAGCTTTCTTT. Protein product: CASRAGQLGEAFF.

This clone was recorded a few times. The chain uses TRBV4-3 and TRBJ1-3; perhaps TRBD1 as D (6 bases). V was clipped by 5 bases and J by 0 bases, with 20 bases between them. This CDR3 spans 18 amino acids. Germline CDR1 LGHNA, CDR2 YSLEER. CDR3 coding DNA: TGCGCCAGCAGCTCAAGTCACGGGAGGGGGGACTCTGGAAACACCATATATTTT. It is translated as CASSSSHGRGDSGNTIYF.

The chain has TRBV5-1 and TRBJ2-7, with a possible D match to TRBD1 (6 bases). Per germline, CDR1 SGHRS and CDR2 YFSETQ. The V gene lost 0 bases and the J gene lost 7 bases, with 17 bases spanning the gap. CDR3 length: 15 residues. CDR3 DNA: TGCGCCAGCAGCTTGGAGGGGGACACAAGATGGGAGCAGTACTTC. Protein sequence: CASSLEGDTRWEQYF.

The chain combines TRBV5-1 with TRBJ2-7; D might be TRBD2 (6 bases). Per germline, CDR1 SGHRS and CDR2 YFSETQ. The CDR3 has 12 amino acids. The ends were cut back, 2 bases at V and 6 bases at J, with 9 bases in the middle. The CDR3, as DNA: TGCGCCAGCAGCTTCGGGGGTTTCGAGCAGTACTTC. This sequence encodes CASSFGGFEQYF.

The chain employs TRBV18 and TRBJ1-1; 7 bases line up with TRBD1. CDR1 and CDR2 from the germline V gene are KGHSH and LQKENI. V was pared by 6 bases and J by 3 bases, with 10 bases of the junction left unmatched. The CDR3 contains 15 residues. The CDR3 DNA reads as TGTGCCAGCTCCCGCGAGGGGGCTATGTACACTGAAGCTTTCTTT. This translates into CASSREGAMYTEAFF.

The chain carries TRBV7-2 and TRBJ2-7, with D unresolved. The CDR3 is made up of 14 amino acids. Germline assignment: CDR1 SGHTA and CDR2 FQGNSA. The ends were cut back, 1 base at V and 4 bases at J, with 11 bases in the middle. The CDR3: CASSLGGSIYEQYF. CDR3 DNA sequence: TGTGCCAGCAGCTTAGGCGGCAGTATATACGAGCAGTACTTC.

V gene TRBV5-6 combines with J gene TRBJ2-3, with D unresolved. CDR1 is SGHDT and CDR2 is YYEEEE in the germline V gene. There are 16 residues in the CDR3. Between the trimmed V and J ends, which lost 4 bases and 10 bases, there was a span of 25 bases. CDR3 sequence reads: CASSAYRYAVSPAQYF. The DNA for the CDR3 is TGTGCCAGCAGCGCATACAGATACGCAGTCAGTCCCGCGCAGTATTTT.